This TCR beta chain comes out of a study of T cell changes during pregnancy in multiple sclerosis. Generated by immunoSEQ multiplex PCR, the TCRdb table keeps only in-frame clones and is missing some. The data contain under 45,000 clones, nearly 90% of them seen just once; the ten biggest clones take up under 5%. CDR1 is SEHNR and CDR2 is FQNEAQ in the germline V gene (reference sequence). V gave up 5 bases and J gave up 2 bases; unmatched junction bases: 9. This CDR3 is 15 amino acids long. V gene TRBV7-9 combines with J gene TRBJ2-7; TRBD2 matches at 7 bases. The sequenced sample was CD8+ T cells from peripheral blood mononuclear cells, obtained in the first trimester of pregnancy. The receptor was isolated from a female donor with multiple sclerosis, enrolled in a pregnancy study. The CDR3 is CASSDRGGLAYEQYF. The CDR3, as DNA: TGTGCCAGCAGCGACCGCGGGGGTCTTGCCTACGAGCAGTACTTC.